This TCR beta chain was identified in a study of blood T cell repertoires in COVID-19. Across the study: Both acute and convalescent COVID-19 samples were obtained from the United States, Italy and Spain. T cells, B-cell-depleted T cells, or PBMCs supplied cDNA or gDNA.

After removal of 7 bases from V and 2 bases from J, the junction contained 7 bases not matched to a gene. Germline CDR1 ENHRY, CDR2 SYGVKD. CDR3 length: 16 amino acids. This clone was counted once. Authors' data handling: The authors estimated nucleated cell counts from reference gene primer amplification. Some clones are missing from TCRdb's copy, which holds only in-frame ones; the method was immunoSEQ multiplex PCR. The V and J calls and the clone size are those of that table, but D and trimming were determined from the DNA. The data show hundreds of thousands of clones, with roughly four fifths seen just once and 2% to 3% held by the top ten.

This receptor was identified in a woman aged 35 to 49 with active or convalescent COVID-19. This sequence joins TRBV10-3 and TRBJ2-1; 11 nucleotides match TRBD2. The material sequenced was peripheral blood. CDR3: CAITVTSGGAYNEQFF. CDR3 sequence (DNA): TGTGCCATCACCGTAACTAGCGGGGGCGCCTACAATGAGCAGTTCTTC.